Shown below are 7 T cell receptor beta chains from a single sample sequenced in a study of beta chain features in type 1 diabetes. Broader study findings: A moderate, significant TCRB CDR3 shortening appeared in type 1 diabetes across four CD4+ subsets.

For these receptors, no antigen is known. Every bit of the isolated RNA underwent reverse transcription, so sequencing read expressed TCRB transcripts. Sequencing used immunoSEQ multiplex PCR; TCRdb keeps in-frame clones, though not all of them. The data show roughly 100,000 clones, 25% to 35% seen once. Sequenced: central memory CD4+ T cells from blood. The receptors stem from a woman between 18 and 29 years old with type 1 diabetes.

The table lists this clone with a few counts. This chain joins TRBV12-5 and TRBJ1-1, with D possibly being TRBD1 (5 bases). Germline-derived CDR1 and CDR2 are LGHNT and FRNRAP. V shed 1 base and J shed 4 bases, with 7 bases lying between them. CDR3 length equals 13 residues. This chain's CDR3 is CASGLAGGTEAFF. The CDR3 DNA is TGTGCTAGTGGTTTGGCCGGGGGCACTGAAGCTTTCTTT.

V usage is TRBV28 and J usage is TRBJ1-5, with 11 bases lining up with TRBD1. Per the germline V gene, CDR1 is MDHEN and CDR2 is SYDVKM. The CDR3 loop spans 13 amino acids. V lost 10 bases to trimming and J lost 7 bases; unmatched junction nucleotides: 6. In DNA form, the CDR3 reads TGTGCCACCCAGGGACAGGGGGGCCAGCCCCAGCATTTT. Protein sequence: CATQGQGGQPQHF.

The V call is TRBV7-2, the J call TRBJ2-3; tentative D call: TRBD1 (5 bases). This CDR3 spans 14 amino acids. V lost 1 base and J 4 bases, leaving 9 bases between the germline ends. Germline V CDR1 and CDR2: SGHTA, FQGNSA. The CDR3: CASSLETAADTQYF. CDR3 sequence (DNA): TGTGCCAGCAGCTTAGAGACAGCCGCAGATACGCAGTATTTT.

A single count supports this clone. The CDR3 DNA follows: TGTGCCAGCAGGATGGGGGGAATGTTCACTGAAGCTTTCTTT. This sequence encodes CASRMGGMFTEAFF. The chain links TRBV11-2 to TRBJ1-1; D perhaps matches TRBD1 (5 bases). The length of the CDR3 is 14 residues. The V and J ends lost 6 bases and 4 bases respectively, with 15 bases between them. Germline CDR1 is SGHAT and CDR2 is FQNNGV.

V gene TRBV5-4 combines with J gene TRBJ2-1, with 7 bases matching TRBD2. V lost 1 base to trimming and J lost 2 bases; unmatched junction nucleotides: 12. The CDR3 totals 18 residues. CDR1 is SGHNT, CDR2 YYREEE, per germline (reference sequence). The CDR3 protein is CASSLFPTFSGTYNEQFF. In DNA form, the CDR3 reads TGTGCCAGCAGCTTGTTCCCGACCTTCAGCGGGACCTACAATGAGCAGTTCTTC.

This clone was detected only a few times. The rearrangement links TRBV18 to TRBJ1-1; 7 positions match TRBD1. The CDR3 spans 17 residues. J was trimmed by 5 bases and V by 3 bases; bases with no gene match: 15. CDR1 and CDR2 from the germline V gene are KGHSH and LQKENI. This chain's CDR3 is CASSPDGGGSWGTEAFF. The CDR3 region has the DNA TGTGCCAGCTCACCGGATGGAGGGGGCTCATGGGGTACTGAAGCTTTCTTT.

The V gene is TRBV28, the J gene TRBJ1-4; TRBD1 might be the D (6 bases). In germline, CDR1 is MDHEN, CDR2 SYDVKM. Trimming removed 2 bases at V and 7 bases at J, with 11 bases between. The CDR3 sequence is 14 residues long. The CDR3 nucleotides are TGTGCCAGCAGTTTACAGGGGATCGGTGAAAAACTGTTTTTT. It codes for CASSLQGIGEKLFF. Using reference TRBV28 and TRBJ1-4 for the parts outside the CDR3, the full variable domain is DVKVTQSSRYLVKRTGEKVFLECVQDMDHENMFWYRQDPGLGLRLIYFSYDVKMKEKGDIPEGYSVSREKKERFSLILESASTNQTSMYLCASSLQGIGEKLFFGSGTQLSVL.